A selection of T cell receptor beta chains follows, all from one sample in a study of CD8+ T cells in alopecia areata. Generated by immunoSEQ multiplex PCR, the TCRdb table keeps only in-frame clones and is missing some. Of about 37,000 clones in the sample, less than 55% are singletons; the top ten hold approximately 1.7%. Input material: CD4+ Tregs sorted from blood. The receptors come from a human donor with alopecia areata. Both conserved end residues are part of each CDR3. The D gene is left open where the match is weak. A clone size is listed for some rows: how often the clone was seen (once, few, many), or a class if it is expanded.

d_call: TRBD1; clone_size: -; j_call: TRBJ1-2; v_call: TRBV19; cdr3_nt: TGTGCCAGTAGTACACTAAGACAGGGGGCGCCCCATCGAGGCTATGGCTACACCTTC; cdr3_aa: CASSTLRQGAPHRGYGYTF
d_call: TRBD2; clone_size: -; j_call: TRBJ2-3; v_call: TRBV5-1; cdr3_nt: TGCGCCAGCAGCTCAGCTTACCCGGGGGGGCGAGGAGATACGCAGTATTTT; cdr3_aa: CASSSAYPGGRGDTQYF
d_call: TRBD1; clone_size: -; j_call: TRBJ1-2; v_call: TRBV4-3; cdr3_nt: TGCGCCAGCAGCCAATCAGGGACAGGAACTAGTGGCTACACCTTC; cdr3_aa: CASSQSGTGTSGYTF
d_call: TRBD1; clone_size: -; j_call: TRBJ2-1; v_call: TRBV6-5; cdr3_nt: TGTGCCAGCAGCCGCAGACAGGGGGACAATGAGCAGTTCTTC; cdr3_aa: CASSRRQGDNEQFF
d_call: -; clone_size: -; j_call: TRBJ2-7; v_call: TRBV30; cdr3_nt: TGTGCCTGGAGTCAGAGGACCGAGCAGTACTTC; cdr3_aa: CAWSQRTEQYF
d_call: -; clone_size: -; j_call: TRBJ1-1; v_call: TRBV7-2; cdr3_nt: TGTGCCAGCAGCTTATCCCGGAACACTGAAGCTTTCTTT; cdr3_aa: CASSLSRNTEAFF
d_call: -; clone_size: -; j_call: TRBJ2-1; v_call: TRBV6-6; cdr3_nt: TGTGCCAGCAGTTTCGACTTGGGAGGGAGGGGGAAGGAGCAGTTCTTC; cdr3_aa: CASSFDLGGRGKEQFF
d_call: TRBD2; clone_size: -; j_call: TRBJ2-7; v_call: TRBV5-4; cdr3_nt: TGTGCCAGCAGCCAGGGACTAGCGGGGGCCGCACCCTCCTACGAGCAGTACTTC; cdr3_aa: CASSQGLAGAAPSYEQYF
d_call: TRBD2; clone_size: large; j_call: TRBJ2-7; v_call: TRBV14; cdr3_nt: TGTGCCAGCAGCCGAGACCTAGCGGGGAGAAGGGAGCAGTACTTC; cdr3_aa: CASSRDLAGRREQYF
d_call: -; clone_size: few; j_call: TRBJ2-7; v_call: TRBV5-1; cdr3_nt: TGCGCCAGCAGCTTATCCGGGGACGAGCCCTACGAGCAGTACTTC; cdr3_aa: CASSLSGDEPYEQYF
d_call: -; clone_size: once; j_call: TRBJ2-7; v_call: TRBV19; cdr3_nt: TGTGCCAGTAGTATCCACAGGAGCTCCTACGAGCAGTACTTC; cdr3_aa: CASSIHRSSYEQYF
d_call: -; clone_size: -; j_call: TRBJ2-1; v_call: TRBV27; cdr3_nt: TGTGCCAGCAGTCGGAATGGCAGGGGCTTTTACAATGAGCAGTTCTTC; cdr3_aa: CASSRNGRGFYNEQFF
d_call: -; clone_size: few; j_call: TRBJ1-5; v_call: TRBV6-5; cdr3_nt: TGTGCCAGCAGTTACTCCTCAGGGGTAGGGCAGCCCCAGCATTTT; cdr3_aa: CASSYSSGVGQPQHF